These T cell receptor beta chains were read from a single sample in a study of shared clonotypes between healthy human individuals. Assay used: immunoSEQ multiplex PCR; TCRdb lists only in-frame clones, some missing. The sample holds about 610,000 clones, roughly 96% seen once. Input material: naive CD8+ T cells sorted from blood. Receptors were obtained from a woman in her 30s in good health. The CDR3 runs from the conserved cysteine through the conserved F or W. The D gene is left open where the match is weak. Clone size, where shown, is once, few, many, or a class for clones that have expanded.

>TRBJ1-1|TRBV11-2|.|once
CASRGAGHLEAFF
TGTGCCAGCAGGGGGGCGGGACACCTGGAAGCTTTCTTT
>TRBJ2-1|TRBV7-8|TRBD2|.
CASSSGTSWNEQFF
TGTGCCAGCAGCTCCGGGACTAGTTGGAATGAGCAGTTCTTC
>TRBJ2-2|TRBV10-1|.|.
CASSESRTTRNTGELFF
TGCGCCAGCAGTGAGTCGAGGACCACGCGAAACACCGGGGAGCTGTTTTTT
>TRBJ1-1|TRBV20-1|.|.
CRSGGTEAFF
TGCAGATCCGGGGGCACTGAAGCTTTCTTT
>TRBJ2-7|TRBV11-2|TRBD2|.
CASSSPWGGAYEQYF
TGTGCCAGCAGCTCACCTTGGGGAGGGGCCTACGAGCAGTACTTC
>TRBJ2-2|TRBV27|.|.
CASTLNLWGSPGELFF
TGTGCCAGCACCCTAAACCTCTGGGGGTCCCCCGGGGAGCTGTTTTTT
>TRBJ2-7|TRBV28|.|.
CASSRTLGAIHEQYF
TGTGCCAGCAGTCGAACTCTGGGGGCGATCCACGAGCAGTACTTC
>TRBJ2-2|TRBV25-1|TRBD2|.
CASHGGTGELFF
TGTGCCAGCCACGGGGGGACCGGGGAGCTGTTTTTT
>TRBJ2-7|TRBV28|.|few
CASSYSYEQYF
TGTGCCAGCAGTTACTCCTACGAGCAGTACTTC
>TRBJ2-5|TRBV11-2|TRBD2|.
CASSFEHEGTTLQETQYF
TGTGCCAGCAGCTTTGAGCACGAAGGGACTACCCTTCAAGAGACCCAGTACTTC
>TRBJ2-7|TRBV12-2|.|once
CASSGREQYF
TGTGCAAGTTCAGGTCGCGAGCAGTACTTC
>TRBJ1-5|TRBV25-1|TRBD1|.
CASSLQGAGQPQHF
TGTGCCAGCAGCTTACAGGGGGCAGGGCAGCCCCAGCATTTT
>TRBJ1-1|TRBV27|.|once
CASSLDGMNTEAFF
TGTGCCAGCAGTTTGGACGGAATGAACACTGAAGCTTTCTTT
>TRBJ2-3|TRBV28|TRBD2|.
CASSGRLAGGADTQYF
TGTGCCAGCAGCGGCCGACTAGCGGGAGGCGCAGATACGCAGTATTTT
>TRBJ2-7|TRBV10-2|.|.
CASRSESYEQYF
TGCGCCAGCAGGAGTGAGTCCTACGAGCAGTACTTC
>TRBJ2-3|TRBV11-2|.|once
CASRYHRDSTDTQYF
TGTGCCAGCAGGTACCACAGGGACAGCACAGATACGCAGTATTTT
>TRBJ1-1|TRBV13|.|.
CASSPWGRYTEAFF
TGTGCCAGCAGTCCCTGGGGACGGTACACTGAAGCTTTCTTT
>TRBJ2-1|TRBV4-1|TRBD2|.
CASSPGTSGRAYEQFF
TGCGCCAGCAGCCCGGGGACTAGCGGGAGGGCCTATGAGCAGTTCTTC
>TRBJ1-1|TRBV9|TRBD1|.
CASSGATGTKTEAFF
TGTGCCAGCAGCGGGGCGACAGGGACCAAAACTGAAGCTTTCTTT
>TRBJ1-5|TRBV6-1|.|.
CASKGEFGQPQHF
TGTGCCAGCAAAGGGGAATTTGGTCAGCCCCAGCATTTT
>TRBJ2-7|TRBV6-6|.|.
CASSYSSGTYEQYF
TGTGCCAGCAGTTACTCGTCCGGGACCTACGAGCAGTACTTC